Listed below are T cell receptor beta chains from one sample, sequenced in a study of blood T cell repertoires in COVID-19. Using immunoSEQ multiplex PCR, the repertoire was profiled, and TCRdb retains in-frame clones only, with some absent. The sample yields some 220,000 clones, approximately 84% seen once. The source material was peripheral blood. The receptors come from a man aged 50 to 59 with acute or convalescent COVID-19. Both conserved end residues are part of each CDR3. The D gene is left open where the match is weak. Expanded clones are given a class, and other clones once, few, many or no size at all.

TRBV14	TRBJ1-1	NA	once	TGTGCCAGCAGCCTCAAGACGAAACCCCGAGGAGCTTTCTTT	CASSLKTKPRGAFF
TRBV11-2	TRBJ1-6	NA	NA	TGTGCCAGCAGTCCCGCGGGGGAGGGATCCCTCCACTTT	CASSPAGEGSLHF
TRBV28	TRBJ2-2	TRBD1	NA	TGTGCCAGCAGCCCAGACAGGGGAGCCGGGGAGCTGTTTTTT	CASSPDRGAGELFF
TRBV30	TRBJ1-2	NA	NA	TGTGCCTGGAGTGTAGGGGTCACGGGAGGCTATGGCTACACCTTC	CAWSVGVTGGYGYTF
TRBV7-6	TRBJ2-7	NA	NA	TGTGCCAGCAGCTTAGCTGGGGGGTTTACCTACGAGCAGTACTTC	CASSLAGGFTYEQYF
TRBV30	TRBJ1-2	NA	NA	TGTGCCTGGCAGGGGTACTCTAACTATGGCTACACCTTC	CAWQGYSNYGYTF
TRBV7-3	TRBJ1-2	NA	NA	TGTGCCAGCAGCTCAGGACAGCACCCGGGTGGCTACACCTTC	CASSSGQHPGGYTF
TRBV13	TRBJ1-4	NA	once	TGTGCCAGCAGTCCACGGGGACACCTTGAAAAACTGTTTTTT	CASSPRGHLEKLFF
TRBV27	TRBJ2-2	TRBD2	NA	TGTGCCAGCAGCCCTCTGAGCGGGAGCTATTACGGGGAGCTGTTTTTT	CASSPLSGSYYGELFF
TRBV6-6	TRBJ2-3	NA	NA	TGTGCCAGCTCCTCTATCAGCACAGATACGCAGTATTTT	CASSSISTDTQYF
TRBV19	TRBJ1-1	NA	NA	TGTGCCAGTAGTATTGACAGTACCTACACTGAAGCTTTCTTT	CASSIDSTYTEAFF
TRBV7-9	TRBJ1-6	TRBD1	NA	TGTGCCAGCAGCTCTTCTGGACAGGGAGGAAATTCACCCCTCCACTTT	CASSSSGQGGNSPLHF
TRBV1	TRBJ1-2	NA	NA	TGCACCAGCAGCCAAGCTGATCCAAGAACGGAGGGAACCCTTAGAGCCGGCTACACCTTC	CTSSQADPRTEGTLRAGYTF
TRBV6-4	TRBJ2-3	NA	NA	TGTGCCAGCAAACTGACAGAAAGCACAGATACGCAGTATTTT	CASKLTESTDTQYF
TRBV7-7	TRBJ2-1	TRBD1	NA	TGTGCTAGCAGCTTAGCAGGGGACAGCTCCTACAATGAGCAGTTCTTC	CASSLAGDSSYNEQFF
TRBV5-1	TRBJ1-4	TRBD1	NA	TGCGCCAGCAGCTTGGCCTCCCGACAGGGGACACATGAAAAACTGTTTTTT	CASSLASRQGTHEKLFF
TRBV7-9	TRBJ1-1	NA	NA	TGTGCCAGCAGCTGGGGCAGCCCCTCGAACACTGAAGCTTTCTTT	CASSWGSPSNTEAFF
TRBV6-4	TRBJ2-1	NA	NA	TGTGCCAGCAGTGACTCCCCTAAAACCTACAATGAGCAGTTCTTC	CASSDSPKTYNEQFF
TRBV6-5	TRBJ2-7	NA	NA	TGTGCCAGCAGTTACTCTATCGGGGTTGGCGGCGAGCAGTACTTC	CASSYSIGVGGEQYF
TRBV3-1/TRBV3-2	TRBJ2-1	NA	NA	TGTGCCAGCAGCCAAGATCAGGCCGTACAGTTCTTC	CASSQDQAVQFF
TRBV19	TRBJ1-5	NA	NA	TGTGCCAGTAGTATAGCAGGTAGCAATCAGCCCCAGCATTTT	CASSIAGSNQPQHF
TRBV7-9	TRBJ2-5	TRBD1	NA	TGTGCCAGCAGCCACCGTGGCAGGGGGAATTTAGAGACCCAGTACTTC	CASSHRGRGNLETQYF
TRBV15	TRBJ2-2	NA	NA	TGTGCCACCACCAAGGGTGGGACACCCGGGGAGCTGTTTTTT	CATTKGGTPGELFF
TRBV11-2	TRBJ2-7	TRBD2	NA	TGTGCCAGCAGCTCTCAACTAGCGGCCTACGAGCAGTACTTC	CASSSQLAAYEQYF
TRBV2	TRBJ2-7	TRBD1	few	TGTGCCAGCAGCGAAGCGGACAGGGCGGCCTACGAGCAGTACTTC	CASSEADRAAYEQYF
TRBV6-5	TRBJ1-1	NA	NA	TGTGCCAGCAGTCACAGGAGTGTGAACACTGAAGCTTTCTTT	CASSHRSVNTEAFF
TRBV18	TRBJ1-1	NA	NA	TGTGCCAGCTCATCGGGACTGATGAACACTGAAGCTTTCTTT	CASSSGLMNTEAFF
TRBV5-1	TRBJ1-6	NA	NA	TGCGCCAGCAGCTTGGACAGTCCCAATTCACCCCTCCACTTT	CASSLDSPNSPLHF
TRBV11-2	TRBJ1-5	NA	few	TGTGCCAGCAGCCCGGACACGGGCAATCAGCCCCAGCATTTT	CASSPDTGNQPQHF
TRBV2	TRBJ1-1	NA	NA	TGTGCCAGCGAAGACGACAGGACGAACACTGAAGCTTTCTTT	CASEDDRTNTEAFF
TRBV11-2	TRBJ2-1	TRBD2	NA	TGTGCCAGCAGCTTAAATGGACTAGCGGGAAGTGAGCAGTTCTTC	CASSLNGLAGSEQFF
TRBV11-3	TRBJ2-5	NA	NA	TGTGCCAGCAGCTCAACAGGGGAGACCCAGTACTTC	CASSSTGETQYF
TRBV4-1	TRBJ1-3	TRBD1	NA	TGCGCCAGCAGCTATAATGACAGGGAACCTGGAAACACCATATATTTT	CASSYNDREPGNTIYF
TRBV18	TRBJ1-2	NA	few	TGTGCCAGCTCGCCCCCGGTACAGCGGCTATTAGACTATGGCTACACCTTC	CASSPPVQRLLDYGYTF
TRBV18	TRBJ2-7	TRBD2	NA	TGTGCCAGCTCACGGACTAGCTCCTACGAGCAGTACTTC	CASSRTSSYEQYF
TRBV5-5	TRBJ2-7	TRBD1	NA	TGTGCCAGCAGCTTGGGCCCGACAGGGCCCGAGCAGTACTTC	CASSLGPTGPEQYF
TRBV16	TRBJ1-1	NA	NA	TGTGCCAGCAGTCAGGCCTCAACCAACACTGAAGCTTTCTTT	CASSQASTNTEAFF
TRBV6-5	TRBJ1-3	TRBD1	NA	TGTGCCAGCAGTTATTCGAAGACAGGGACTGGAAACACCATATATTTT	CASSYSKTGTGNTIYF
TRBV5-1	TRBJ2-3	TRBD2	once	TGCGCCAGCAGCCAAGGACTAGTTCCCGATACGCAGTATTTT	CASSQGLVPDTQYF
TRBV7-9	TRBJ2-7	TRBD1	NA	TGTGCCAGCAGTCTAACGGGACAGGGAACCTACGAGCAGTACTTC	CASSLTGQGTYEQYF
TRBV5-1	TRBJ2-7	NA	NA	TGCGCCAGCAGCTTGGTGCCCAGGGGCCACGAGCAGTACTTC	CASSLVPRGHEQYF
TRBV9	TRBJ2-2	TRBD2	NA	TGTGCCAGCAGCGTAGGGGGGGGACCCACCGGGGAGCTGTTTTTT	CASSVGGGPTGELFF
TRBV5-1	TRBJ1-1	TRBD1	once	TGCGCCAGCACGGATACAGACAGGGGCCCAAGAGCTTTCTTT	CASTDTDRGPRAFF
TRBV7-3	TRBJ2-1	TRBD2	NA	TGTGCCAGCGCCCGGGCGGGGGGAACCCCCCATGAGCAGTTCTTC	CASARAGGTPHEQFF
TRBV11-2	TRBJ2-5	NA	NA	TGTGCCAGCAGCCCCGGGACATCCTACTACTTC	CASSPGTSYYF
TRBV28	TRBJ1-1	TRBD1	NA	TGTGCCAGCAGTCCGGCGACAGGGGGTGGGAACACTGAAGCTTTCTTT	CASSPATGGGNTEAFF
TRBV6-5	TRBJ2-7	TRBD1	NA	TGTGCCAGCGTTCGGGACAGGGGGCGACAGGAGCAGTACTTC	CASVRDRGRQEQYF
TRBV6-4	TRBJ1-3	NA	NA	TGTGCCAGCAATCCAACAGGGAAACCTGGAAACACCATATATTTT	CASNPTGKPGNTIYF
TRBV6-6	TRBJ2-7	TRBD1	once	TGTGCCAGCAGTCCCGGGACAGGGTACATAGGGGTCTACGAGCAGTACTTC	CASSPGTGYIGVYEQYF
TRBV5-4	TRBJ2-1	TRBD1	NA	TGTGCCAGCAGCCCCCCCGGGACAGCAAACAATGAGCAGTTCTTC	CASSPPGTANNEQFF
TRBV12-3/TRBV12-4	TRBJ1-5	NA	few	TGTGCCAGCAGCCGCTCAAACGGGCCCCAGCATTTT	CASSRSNGPQHF
TRBV30	TRBJ2-1	TRBD2	NA	TGTGCCTGGAGTCCGGGGTTGACTAGCCACACGGCCAATGAGCAGTTCTTC	CAWSPGLTSHTANEQFF
TRBV5-4	TRBJ2-2	NA	few	TGTGCCAGCAGCCCATACACCGGGGAGCTGTTTTTT	CASSPYTGELFF
TRBV28	TRBJ2-3	TRBD2	NA	TGTGCCAGCAGTTCCCCCGGGGGGGCGAGCACAGATACGCAGTATTTT	CASSSPGGASTDTQYF